The rows below give T cell receptor beta chains drawn from one sample of a study of blood T cell repertoires in COVID-19. The method was immunoSEQ multiplex PCR; TCRdb's version includes in-frame clones alone and lacks a portion of them. The data show hundreds of thousands of clones, 85% to 90% seen once. The specimen sequenced was peripheral blood. The receptors were gathered from a woman aged 45-65 years with COVID-19, enrolled during active disease. Each CDR3 is given with its conserved first and last residue. Each record gives: V gene, J gene, clone size, D gene, CDR3 protein, CDR3 DNA. D genes are given only for firm matches. Size tells how often a clone was seen (once, few, many) or the class of an expanded clone, and some rows leave it out.

TRBV7-3	TRBJ1-2	.	TRBD1	CASSLGQGYGYTF	TGTGCCAGCAGCTTAGGACAGGGGTATGGCTACACCTTC
TRBV6-1	TRBJ1-2	.	TRBD1	CASSESLWDRGYGYTF	TGTGCCAGCAGTGAAAGCCTGTGGGACAGGGGCTATGGCTACACCTTC
TRBV28	TRBJ1-2	.	.	CASSSDSHVYGYTF	TGTGCCAGCAGCTCGGACAGCCATGTATATGGCTACACCTTC
TRBV7-3	TRBJ2-7	.	.	CASSFSLQEPSYEQYF	TGTGCCAGCAGCTTTTCATTACAGGAACCGTCCTACGAGCAGTACTTC
TRBV7-9	TRBJ1-1	.	.	CASSLDRVVSNTEAFF	TGTGCCAGCAGCTTAGACAGGGTGGTATCGAACACTGAAGCTTTCTTT
TRBV28	TRBJ1-2	.	TRBD1	CASSHRNRDRDSGYTF	TGTGCCAGCAGTCACCGCAACCGGGACAGGGATTCTGGCTACACCTTC
TRBV12-5	TRBJ1-5	once	.	CASGSQGYSNQPQHF	TGTGCTAGCGGGTCTCAGGGATATAGCAATCAGCCCCAGCATTTT
TRBV28	TRBJ2-2	.	TRBD1	CASSSTGSPRAGELFF	TGTGCCAGCAGTTCGACAGGGTCCCCCAGGGCCGGGGAGCTGTTTTTT
TRBV11-3	TRBJ1-1	.	TRBD1	CASSLSGQMNTEAFF	TGTGCCAGCAGCTTATCGGGACAGATGAACACTGAAGCTTTCTTT
TRBV7-2	TRBJ1-2	.	.	CASSPRGEGLGGYTF	TGTGCCAGCAGCCCGCGAGGGGAGGGGTTGGGTGGCTACACCTTC
TRBV24-1	TRBJ1-1	.	.	CATRGVSNTEAFF	TGTGCCACCAGAGGGGTCTCGAACACTGAAGCTTTCTTT
TRBV2	TRBJ1-1	.	.	CASSEDRLTEAFF	TGTGCCAGCAGTGAAGACAGGCTGACTGAAGCTTTCTTT
TRBV7-7	TRBJ1-5	.	TRBD1	CASSLGDRGDYSNQPQHF	TGTGCCAGCAGCTTAGGGGACAGGGGTGATTATAGCAATCAGCCCCAGCATTTT
TRBV15	TRBJ2-2	.	TRBD1	CATQTGGALSTGELFF	TGTGCCACTCAGACAGGGGGCGCATTGAGCACCGGGGAGCTGTTTTTT
TRBV6-1	TRBJ1-4	.	TRBD1	CASSDTRTGEGEKLFF	TGTGCCAGCAGTGATACCCGGACAGGGGAGGGGGAAAAACTGTTTTTT
TRBV29-1	TRBJ2-3	.	TRBD1	CSVRQGSSTDTQYF	TGCAGCGTACGACAGGGCTCCAGCACAGATACGCAGTATTTT
TRBV19	TRBJ2-7	.	TRBD1	CASSPRGQSYEQYF	TGTGCCAGTAGTCCCAGGGGACAGTCCTACGAGCAGTACTTC
TRBV28	TRBJ1-5	.	.	CASSFGGAGSNQPQHF	TGTGCCAGCAGTTTTGGGGGGGCGGGAAGCAATCAGCCCCAGCATTTT
TRBV15	TRBJ2-3	.	TRBD1	CATSKVLAGGRRDTQYF	TGTGCCACCAGCAAAGTGCTCGCAGGGGGCCGGCGAGATACGCAGTATTTT
TRBV27	TRBJ2-5	.	.	CASSLLFGETQYF	TGTGCCAGCAGTTTGCTCTTCGGAGAGACCCAGTACTTC
TRBV11-1	TRBJ2-3	few	TRBD2	CASSLDGGGRIDTQYF	TGTGCCAGCAGCTTAGATGGCGGGGGTCGGATAGATACGCAGTATTTT
TRBV3-1/TRBV3-2	TRBJ1-1	few	TRBD1	CASSPGTDGNTEAFF	TGTGCCAGCAGCCCCGGGACAGATGGGAACACTGAAGCTTTCTTT
TRBV10-3	TRBJ2-3	once	TRBD1	CAIRTGTGTPTDTQYF	TGTGCCATTAGGACCGGGACAGGGACACCCACAGATACGCAGTATTTT
TRBV7-2	TRBJ1-2	.	.	CASSLQGRSSYTF	TGTGCCAGCAGCTTACAGGGCAGGAGTAGCTACACCTTC
TRBV5-1	TRBJ1-4	.	.	CASSRLNSIATNEKLFF	TGCGCCAGCAGCCGCCTTAATAGTATCGCAACTAATGAAAAACTGTTTTTT
TRBV14	TRBJ2-1	.	TRBD1	CASSPLGQGASNEQFF	TGTGCCAGCAGCCCCCTTGGGCAGGGGGCTTCTAATGAGCAGTTCTTC
TRBV19	TRBJ2-7	once	TRBD2	CASSISSGRVREQYF	TGTGCCAGTAGTATCTCTTCAGGGAGGGTACGCGAGCAGTACTTC
TRBV27	TRBJ2-1	.	.	CASSPYGSSYNEQFF	TGTGCCAGCAGTCCCTATGGGAGCTCCTACAATGAGCAGTTCTTC
TRBV6-5	TRBJ1-2	.	.	CASSRDRIKNYGYTF	TGTGCCAGCAGTCGAGACAGAATCAAGAACTATGGCTACACCTTC
TRBV6-1	TRBJ1-2	.	.	CASSEGTALGYGYTF	TGTGCCAGCAGTGAAGGGACAGCCCTCGGCTATGGCTACACCTTC
TRBV30	TRBJ1-4	.	TRBD1	CAWASRTGTNEKLFF	TGTGCCTGGGCGTCACGGACAGGGACTAATGAAAAACTGTTTTTT
TRBV11-2	TRBJ2-2	.	.	CASSRGNTGELFF	TGTGCCAGCAGCAGGGGTAACACCGGGGAGCTGTTTTTT
TRBV9	TRBJ2-7	.	.	CASSVETGEQYF	TGTGCCAGCAGCGTAGAAACAGGCGAGCAGTACTTC
TRBV5-6	TRBJ2-5	.	.	CASSRGGKETQYF	TGTGCCAGCAGCCGAGGAGGGAAGGAGACCCAGTACTTC
TRBV14	TRBJ2-2	.	.	CASSPGQNTGELFF	TGTGCCAGCAGCCCGGGACAGAACACCGGGGAGCTGTTTTTT
TRBV9	TRBJ1-1	.	TRBD1	CASRGQGDTEAFF	TGTGCCAGCAGAGGACAGGGGGACACTGAAGCTTTCTTT
TRBV28	TRBJ2-7	.	TRBD2	CASSPPGLAGAYSYEQYF	TGTGCCAGCAGTCCTCCGGGACTAGCGGGGGCCTACTCCTACGAGCAGTACTTC